A single sample is the source of the 24 T cell receptor beta chains below, sequenced in a study of T cell responses to AZD1222 COVID-19 vaccine. Sequenced by immunoSEQ multiplex PCR; TCRdb stores in-frame clones only, minus some. The table includes nearly 110,000 clones, about nine tenths detected once. The source was peripheral blood, collected 28 days after the second AZD1222 dose. These receptors were obtained from an adult who received the AZD1222 COVID-19 vaccine.

This clone was counted once. The chain links TRBV15 to TRBJ1-1; perhaps TRBD1 as D (5 bases). The CDR3 has 17 residues. CDR1 is LNHNV and CDR2 is YYDKDF in the germline V gene (reference sequence). Deletions cut 5 bases from V and 0 bases from J, with 19 bases between. The CDR3 coding sequence is TGTGCCACCAGCCCCCGAAGGAGGGGCACGTTGAACACTGAAGCTTTCTTT. Protein sequence: CATSPRRRGTLNTEAFF.

The chain uses TRBV3-1 (or the pseudogene TRBV3-2) and TRBJ2-7, with 12 bases matching TRBD2. Trimming removed 1 base from V and 7 bases from J; junction bases left unmatched: 5. The germline V gene encodes CDR1 LGHDT and CDR2 YNNKEL (reference sequence). The length of the CDR3 is 15 residues. Here the CDR3 reads CASSQGSGTSGEQYF. The CDR3 nucleotides read TGTGCCAGCAGCCAAGGCTCCGGGACTAGCGGGGAGCAGTACTTC.

The chain is built from TRBV19 and TRBJ2-1; D is uncertain. CDR1 LNHDA and CDR2 SQIVND come from the germline V gene (reference sequence). The CDR3 is made up of 12 amino acids. V gave up 5 bases and J gave up 7 bases, with 9 bases separating them. CDR3 DNA: TGTGCCAGTAGTCAACTTGTAAATGAGCAGTTCTTC. Protein: CASSQLVNEQFF.

This sequence joins TRBV6-5 and TRBJ2-7; D possibly corresponds to TRBD1 (5 bases). V lost 6 bases to trimming and J lost 5 bases, with 14 bases between them. CDR3 length: 13 amino acids. Germline loops: CDR1 MNHEY, CDR2 SVGAGI. The CDR3 DNA reads TGTGCCAGCAGGGTGGTACTCAGGGACGAGCAGTACTTC. The encoded protein is CASRVVLRDEQYF.

The chain links TRBV25-1 to TRBJ1-1; D is unresolved. CDR1 MGHDK and CDR2 SYGVNS come from the germline V gene. This CDR3 has 14 residues. V lost 0 bases and J 11 bases, leaving 16 bases between the germline ends. As DNA, the CDR3 is TGTGCCAGCAGTGAATATGTGTCGGCGGCCCAGGCTTTCTTT. As protein: CASSEYVSAAQAFF.

The genes are TRBV9 and TRBJ2-1; D ambiguous. The length of the CDR3 is 16 residues. Germline values: CDR1 SGDLS, CDR2 YYNGEE. V lost 2 bases and J 2 bases, leaving 14 bases between the germline ends. The CDR3 DNA sequence: TGTGCCAGCAGCGTCCTACTCGATGCCACCTACAATGAGCAGTTCTTC. This translates into CASSVLLDATYNEQFF. Based on the CDR3 plus reference TRBV9 and TRBJ2-1, the full variable domain is DSGVTQTPKHLITATGQRVTLRCSPRSGDLSVYWYQQSLDQGLQFLIQYYNGEERAKGNILERFSAQQFPDLHSELNLSSLELGDSALYFCASSVLLDATYNEQFFGPGTRLTVL.

This chain uses TRBV7-2 with TRBJ2-4; D not certain. V dropped 2 bases and J dropped 0 bases, with 14 bases sitting between them. Per germline, CDR1 SGHTA and CDR2 FQGNSA. The CDR3 has 17 amino acids. The chain's CDR3 is CASSLSLQVLAKNIQYF. DNA for the CDR3: TGTGCCAGCAGCTTAAGTCTCCAGGTCTTAGCCAAAAACATTCAGTACTTC. The entire variable domain, with the rest obtained from reference TRBV7-2 and TRBJ2-4, is as follows: GAGVSQSPSNKVTEKGKDVELRCDPISGHTALYWYRQSLGQGLEFLIYFQGNSAPDKSGLPSDRFSAERTGGSVSTLTIQRTQQEDSAVYLCASSLSLQVLAKNIQYFGAGTRLSVL.

The chain couples TRBV7-9 to TRBJ2-7; 8 bases match TRBD1. In germline, CDR1 is SEHNR, CDR2 FQNEAQ (reference sequence). V gave up 0 bases and J gave up 6 bases; unmatched junction bases: 10. This CDR3 is 16 amino acids long. CDR3: CASSLAQGAPGSEQYF. CDR3 bases: TGTGCCAGCAGCTTAGCCCAGGGGGCCCCAGGTAGCGAGCAGTACTTC.

The chain has TRBV5-1 and TRBJ1-2; D is uncertain. Germline values: CDR1 SGHRS, CDR2 YFSETQ. This CDR3 spans 17 amino acids. V lost 7 bases to trimming and J lost 4 bases, with 26 bases between them. The CDR3 region is CASAPQAVIPSLYGYTF. The CDR3 DNA is TGCGCCAGCGCTCCCCAGGCCGTAATCCCTTCCCTCTATGGCTACACCTTC. Together with reference TRBV5-1 and TRBJ1-2, the CDR3 gives the full variable domain: KAGVTQTPRYLIKTRGQQVTLSCSPISGHRSVSWYQQTPGQGLQFLFEYFSETQRNKGNFPGRFSGRQFSNSRSEMNVSTLELGDSALYLCASAPQAVIPSLYGYTFGSGTRLTVV.

This clone was observed once. V usage is TRBV30 and J usage is TRBJ2-3, with D possibly matching TRBD2 (6 bases). V dropped 3 bases and J dropped 2 bases, with 18 bases sitting between them. Germline-derived CDR1 and CDR2 are GTSNPN and SVGIG (reference sequence). The CDR3 loop spans 16 amino acids. The CDR3 nucleotides read TGTGCCTGGAGCGAGCTTAGCGCGGGATTCACAGATACGCAGTATTTT. Its protein is CAWSELSAGFTDTQYF.

This clone has a handful of counts. The chain is built from TRBV7-2 and TRBJ2-3; TRBD2 matches at 12 bases. V shed 5 bases and J 1 base; nucleotides not matched to a gene: 10. CDR1 SGHTA and CDR2 FQGNSA come from the germline V gene. The CDR3 is 18 residues long. CDR3 DNA sequence: TGTGCCAGCAGCAGAGGACCCCGACTAGCGGGAGGCACAGATACGCAGTATTTT. As protein: CASSRGPRLAGGTDTQYF.

This chain links TRBV19 with TRBJ1-1; 9 bases agree with TRBD1. V lost 8 bases, J lost 1 base, and 11 bases stayed unmatched. The CDR3 spans 16 residues. In germline, CDR1 is LNHDA, CDR2 SQIVND (reference sequence). CDR3 sequence reads: CASQKTGTGRNTEAFF. As DNA, the CDR3 is TGTGCCAGTCAAAAGACCGGGACAGGGAGGAACACTGAAGCTTTCTTT.

The chain carries TRBV5-5 and TRBJ1-1, with D perhaps TRBD1 (5 bases). CDR1 and CDR2 (germline): SGHKS, YYEKEE (reference sequence). With 2 bases removed from V and 0 bases from J, the gap between germline ends came to 11 bases. This CDR3 contains 15 residues. The CDR3 sequence: CASSLSAGMNTEAFF. CDR3 DNA: TGTGCCAGCAGCTTATCGGCAGGGATGAACACTGAAGCTTTCTTT.

V is TRBV19 and J is TRBJ1-5; unclear D gene. The CDR3 has 14 residues. The V end was cut by 7 bases, the J end by 3 bases, with 13 bases between. Germline-derived CDR1 and CDR2 are LNHDA and SQIVND (reference sequence). The CDR3 coding sequence is TGTGCCAGTAATCGCGGGGAAACCAATCAGCCCCAGCATTTT. This gives the protein CASNRGETNQPQHF.

V and J are TRBV29-1 and TRBJ1-1, with D possibly matching TRBD1 (6 bases). The CDR3 has 13 amino acids. Trimming removed 4 bases at V and 4 bases at J, with 13 bases between. The germline gives CDR1 SQVTM, CDR2 ANQGSEA. The CDR3 sequence is CSVGLQGITEAFF. The CDR3 DNA sequence: TGCAGCGTTGGACTACAGGGTATCACTGAAGCTTTCTTT.

This chain links TRBV3-1 (or the pseudogene TRBV3-2) with TRBJ1-2; weak D call: TRBD1 (5 bases). Trimming stripped 0 bases from V and 8 bases from J, with 19 bases between. CDR1 and CDR2 (germline): LGHDT, YNNKEL (reference sequence). The CDR3 runs 16 residues. The CDR3 sequence is CASSQDQKVCRDGYTF. The CDR3 DNA is TGTGCCAGCAGCCAAGACCAAAAGGTGTGTAGGGACGGCTACACCTTC.

The CDR3 DNA follows: TGTGCCAGCAGCTTAGTTCCAGGGCCCGAAGCTTTCTTT. Protein product: CASSLVPGPEAFF. V is TRBV7-9 and J is TRBJ1-1, with D perhaps TRBD1 (5 bases). The CDR3 spans 13 residues. V shed 1 base and J shed 8 bases, with 11 bases lying between them. Per the germline V gene, CDR1 is SEHNR and CDR2 is FQNEAQ (reference sequence). The full variable domain, rest sourced from reference TRBV7-9 and TRBJ1-1, is DTGVSQNPRHKITKRGQNVTFRCDPISEHNRLYWYRQTLGQGPEFLTYFQNEAQLEKSRLLSDRFSAERPKGSFSTLEIQRTEQGDSAMYLCASSLVPGPEAFFGQGTRLTVV.

The chain has TRBV3-1 (or the pseudogene TRBV3-2) and TRBJ1-1; TRBD1 is a possible D gene (6 bases). The CDR3 runs to 19 residues. CDR1 is LGHDT, CDR2 YNNKEL, per germline (reference sequence). Trimming took 0 bases from V and 0 from J, leaving 20 bases between them. This chain's CDR3 is CASSQDPPGALTMNTEAFF. The CDR3 nucleotides are TGTGCCAGCAGCCAAGATCCGCCAGGGGCCTTGACGATGAACACTGAAGCTTTCTTT.

In nucleotides, the CDR3 is TGTGCCAGCAGTCGGTATCGGGCTGAAGCTTTCTTT. Encoded protein: CASSRYRAEAFF. The V and J genes are TRBV6-5 and TRBJ1-1; D gene uncertain. With 5 bases removed from V and 6 bases from J, the gap between germline ends came to 10 bases. There are 12 residues in the CDR3. The germline gives CDR1 MNHEY, CDR2 SVGAGI.

The chain joins TRBV18 to TRBJ2-7; 7 bases are shared with TRBD1. This CDR3 is built from 13 residues. Germline V lookup: CDR1 KGHSH, CDR2 LQKENI. With V trimmed by 4 bases and J by 2 bases, 2 bases remained unmatched. CDR3 loop: CASSRDRAYEQYF. The CDR3 bases are TGTGCCAGCTCACGGGACAGAGCCTACGAGCAGTACTTC.

The chain is built from TRBV28 and TRBJ2-1; 11 bases are a match to TRBD1. Per the germline V gene, CDR1 is MDHEN and CDR2 is SYDVKM. V gave up 5 bases and J gave up 7 bases; unmatched junction bases: 10. This CDR3 region has 16 residues. The CDR3 is CASSSPGTGGINEQFF. As DNA, the CDR3 is TGTGCCAGCAGTAGTCCCGGGACAGGGGGAATAAATGAGCAGTTCTTC.

The chain has TRBV9 and TRBJ2-2; 10 positions match TRBD2. V dropped 3 bases and J dropped 1; count of bases not matched to a gene: 3. CDR1 and CDR2 from the germline V gene are SGDLS and YYNGEE. The CDR3 has 16 amino acids. The CDR3 region is CASSDRTSGNTGELFF. CDR3 nucleotides: TGTGCCAGCAGCGACAGGACTAGCGGGAACACCGGGGAGCTGTTTTTT.

The chain links TRBV5-1 to TRBJ2-5, with 7 bases that match TRBD1. J was trimmed by 5 bases and V by 4 bases; bases with no gene match: 29. CDR1 and CDR2 from the germline V gene are SGHRS and YFSETQ. The CDR3 has 21 residues. The CDR3 nucleotides are TGCGCCAGCAGCCCGGGACCTTCAGGGGGTTCCTATCACCTCAAGTTGGAGACCCAGTACTTC. Its translation: CASSPGPSGGSYHLKLETQYF. The variable domain in full, with the rest retrieved from reference TRBV5-1 and TRBJ2-5, is KAGVTQTPRYLIKTRGQQVTLSCSPISGHRSVSWYQQTPGQGLQFLFEYFSETQRNKGNFPGRFSGRQFSNSRSEMNVSTLELGDSALYLCASSPGPSGGSYHLKLETQYFGPGTRLLVL.

The CDR3 DNA is TGTGCCAGCAGCGTAGCCTCAGAGTACGGACAGGAAATAGAAGCTTTCTTT. This sequence encodes CASSVASEYGQEIEAFF. The chain uses TRBV9 and TRBJ1-1; TRBD1 aligns across 7 bases. The CDR3 loop spans 17 amino acids. V was clipped by 0 bases and J by 8 bases; unmatched bases: 16. CDR1 SGDLS and CDR2 YYNGEE come from the germline V gene.